This TCR beta chain emerged from a study of T-cell memory formation after mild COVID-19. Study at large: Clusters of TCRs were largely donor specific. Study-wide findings and caveats: Researchers found some responding clones in pre-infection memory, a sign that cross-reactive memory joined. Later expanders leaned CD4+, whereas clones that contracted between day 15 and 85 were balanced CD4/CD8.

This clonotype has just a few counts. Its specificity is not known. After 5'RACE with constant-segment primers, TCR alpha and TCR beta cDNA libraries carrying sample barcodes and UMIs were obtained. MiXCR, applied by TCRdb to the 5' RACE reads, yields one record per CDR3 protein. The data hold about 190,000 distinct CDR3 sequences, with around 18% observed a single time. The length of the CDR3 is 14 residues. V lost 2 bases to trimming and J lost 3 bases, with 10 bases between them. The germline V gene has CDR1 LGHDT and CDR2 YNNKEL (reference sequence). This TCR derives from an adult woman who had mild COVID-19 (a few samples of this study predate the infection). Cell type and time point are not known. This sequence joins TRBV3-1 and TRBJ1-2; D remains ambiguous. Specimen: PBMCs or a T cell subset sorted from them (not recorded which). The CDR3 is CASSQSGDYYGYTF. The CDR3 region has the DNA TGTGCCAGCAGCCAATCCGGGGATTACTATGGCTACACCTTC. Based on the CDR3 plus reference TRBV3-1 and TRBJ1-2, the full variable domain is DTAVSQTPKYLVTQMGNDKSIKCEQNLGHDTMYWYKQDSKKFLKIMFSYNNKELIINETVPNRFSPKSPDKAHLNLHINSLELGDSAVYFCASSQSGDYYGYTFGSGTRLTVV.